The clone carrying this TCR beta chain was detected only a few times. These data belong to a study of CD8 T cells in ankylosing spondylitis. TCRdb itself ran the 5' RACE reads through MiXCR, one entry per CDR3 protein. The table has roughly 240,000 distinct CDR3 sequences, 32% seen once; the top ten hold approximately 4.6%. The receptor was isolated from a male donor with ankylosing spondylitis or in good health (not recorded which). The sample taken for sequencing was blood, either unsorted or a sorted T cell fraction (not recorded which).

The CDR3: CAISGGDIQYF. CDR3 DNA: TGTGCCATCAGCGGAGGAGACATTCAGTACTTC. This rearrangement joins TRBV10-3 to TRBJ2-4; weak D call: TRBD2 (5 bases). Germline V CDR1 and CDR2: ENHRY, SYGVKD. The CDR3 covers 11 residues. V dropped 6 bases and J dropped 8 bases, with 8 bases sitting between them.